Listed below are T cell receptor beta chains from one sample, sequenced in a study of beta chain features in type 1 diabetes. Assay: immunoSEQ multiplex PCR; the TCRdb copy retains only in-frame clones and omits some. Of 150,000 to 190,000 clones listed, about 7.3% were seen once; the top ten hold about 0.6%. Sequencing was performed on central memory CD4+ T cells from blood. Source of these receptors: a man aged 18 to 29 in good health. The conserved cysteine and the conserved F or W are not part of the CDR3 here.

V | CDR3
TRBV19 | ASSIGRGDGYT
TRBV28 | ASREWPEKLF
TRBV6-1 | ASSGQFYEQY
TRBV4-1 | ASSQRPDRYF
TRBV5-1 | ASSGTVSYEQY
TRBV30 | AWSVQGRETQY
TRBV30 | ASGLAGEETQY
TRBV9 | ASSVEAIGETQY
TRBV7-3 | ASSFIAVPAYEQY
TRBV5-1 | ASSYLPGQGVYEQY
TRBV13 | ASSLGTGSSTDTQY
TRBV4-1 | ASSPLPGQGETQY
TRBV30 | AWSDPKLLAGGEQF
TRBV27 | ASSFSNQGNTEAF
TRBV2 | ASSEYRSSGNTIY
TRBV28 | ASMTLAGRREQF
TRBV11-1 | ASSTYPGLAGIREQF
TRBV7-3 | ASSLAPGLGGTEAF
TRBV28 | ASSPPLTGGGNQPQH
TRBV5-1 | ASSRRTSGRRGTDTQY
TRBV27 | ASRDGGRTLWHGYT
TRBV18 | ASSPRTGDWHEQY
TRBV29-1 | SVLQGAPETQY
TRBV7-2 | ASSLQASNTGELF
TRBV28 | ASRSGGNTEAF
TRBV7-7 | ASSLTLGSNEQF
TRBV7-2 | ASSKGQGYT
TRBV6-5 | ASSYSGVGQPQH
TRBV4-2 | ASSTDRNTGELF
TRBV18 | ASSPDGWTGGDYGYT
TRBV18 | ASSPPGGHGEAF
TRBV18 | ASSAQGQETQY
TRBV7-2 | ASSSDRGLETQY
TRBV13 | ASSSRGGREQF
TRBV7-9 | ASSERGGSYEQY
TRBV29-1 | SVPGGIYGYT
TRBV30 | AWSSGPGPSGRNEKLF
TRBV9 | ASSAGLAYNEQF
TRBV19 | ATRTGGPGNTGELF